This T cell receptor (beta chain) is from a study of blood T cell repertoires in COVID-19. Whole-study context: The samples span acute and convalescent COVID-19 from the United States, Italy and Spain. PBMCs, B-cell-depleted T cells, or T cells provided the cDNA or gDNA that made up the material.

This CDR3 region has 16 residues. The germline V and J ends were trimmed by 4 bases and 0 bases, with 17 bases remaining between them. Germline V gene sequence: CDR1 SGHNT, CDR2 YYREEE (reference sequence). How the authors handled the data: Estimates of nucleated cell counts were drawn from the amplification of reference gene primers. Profiling relied on immunoSEQ multiplex PCR, and the TCRdb table lists in-frame clones only, not all of them. V, J and clone size were drawn from that table, and D and trimming were deduced from the DNA. The table shows 240,000 or so clones, with around 83% occurring only once.

Sequencing was done on a sample of peripheral blood. The J gene is TRBJ2-7, the V gene TRBV5-4; perhaps TRBD1 as D (6 bases). This TCR came from a woman older than 75 with acute or convalescent COVID-19. The CDR3 bases are TGTGCCAGCAGCCACAAGCGACAGGTCAGCTCCTACGAGCAGTACTTC. This sequence encodes CASSHKRQVSSYEQYF.